This T cell receptor beta chain was identified during a study of Graves' ophthalmopathy and Graves' hyperthyroidism. The sample holds many counts of this clonotype. Its specificity is not known. Whole-study results and caveats: Blood samples also showed most expanded thyroid clonotypes exceeding 0.001 frequency.

Germline CDR1 DFQATT, CDR2 SNEGSKA (reference sequence). The CDR3 covers 13 residues. With V trimmed by 6 bases and J by 8 bases, 7 bases remained unmatched. CDR3 regions of TCR beta were amplified from RNA transcripts. Following a first-round RT-PCR that used HTBI primers, a second-round multiplex PCR was carried out. TCRdb ran MiXCR on the multiplex PCR reads and lists one entry per CDR3 protein. The data show almost 400,000 distinct CDR3 sequences, approximately 20% seen once. Ophthalmopathy donors showed moderate-to-severe activity, CAS ≥3, NOSPECS ≥4 and a duration under 3 months. This chain joins TRBV20-1 and TRBJ1-1; TRBD1 matches 12 bases. The sequencing input was peripheral blood. This TCR was sampled from a young woman with Graves' ophthalmopathy. For the CDR3, the DNA is TGCAGTGCCCAGGGACAGGGGGCGATGGAAGCTTTCTTT. This encodes CSAQGQGAMEAFF.